One sample yielded the 14 T cell receptor beta chains listed below, sequenced in a study of CD8 T cells in ankylosing spondylitis. TCRdb called the 5' RACE reads again in MiXCR, with one record for every CDR3 protein. Among 250,000 to 400,000 distinct CDR3 sequences listed, under 14% were seen once. The sample consisted of blood, either unsorted or a sorted T cell fraction (not recorded which). These receptors came from a female donor with ankylosing spondylitis or in good health (not recorded which).

This clonotype was counted many times. The chain uses TRBV29-1 and TRBJ1-5; D unclear. V lost 5 bases and J 9 bases, leaving 17 bases between the germline ends. Germline V CDR1 and CDR2: SQVTM, ANQGSEA. The CDR3 has 13 residues. The CDR3 is CSVQYAGEGPQHF. For the CDR3, the DNA is TGCAGCGTTCAGTACGCCGGAGAGGGGCCCCAGCATTTT.

The rearrangement uses TRBV28 and TRBJ2-1; 9 bases line up with TRBD1. The V gene's germline CDR1 is MDHEN and CDR2 SYDVKM. The CDR3 contains 15 residues. Unmatched junction bases numbered 9, after V lost 6 bases and J lost 6 bases. In DNA form, the CDR3 reads TGTGCCAGCAGACCTCAACAGGGGGCAGGCAATGAGCAGTTCTTC. This codes for CASRPQQGAGNEQFF.

This clonotype was counted a few times. This chain connects TRBV25-1 to TRBJ2-7, with TRBD1 matching over 11 bases. The CDR3 loop spans 14 amino acids. Germline CDR1 is MGHDK and CDR2 is SYGVNS. V dropped 9 bases and J dropped 7; count of bases not matched to a gene: 11. CDR3 protein: CASLAGTGGREQYF. CDR3 bases: TGTGCCAGTCTCGCCGGGACAGGGGGTCGTGAGCAGTACTTC.

In this sample, this clonotype turned up a few times. This chain uses TRBV7-2 with TRBJ2-1; D is ambiguous. CDR1 and CDR2 (germline): SGHTA, FQGNSA. V was shortened by 6 bases and J by 2 bases, with 11 bases between the two germline ends. CDR3 length equals 14 residues. CDR3 DNA sequence: TGTGCCAGCAGGCGCCCTACGGCCTACAATGAGCAGTTCTTC. This sequence encodes CASRRPTAYNEQFF.

This clonotype was recorded many times. V and J are TRBV5-1 and TRBJ1-2, with 8 bases matching TRBD1. CDR3 length equals 16 residues. Trimming removed 1 base from V and 2 bases from J; junction bases left unmatched: 7. Germline assignment: CDR1 SGHRS and CDR2 YFSETQ. The DNA of the CDR3 is TGCGCCAGCAGCTTGAGGACAGGGACGATGAACTATGGCTACACCTTC. It is translated as CASSLRTGTMNYGYTF.

This clonotype was detected many times. The chain combines TRBV7-2 with TRBJ1-1, with TRBD1 as a possible D gene (6 bases). Looked up from germline, CDR1 is SGHTA and CDR2 is FQGNSA. CDR3 length: 13 amino acids. V gave up 0 bases and J gave up 7 bases, with 9 bases separating them. CDR3 nucleotides: TGTGCCAGCAGCTTAGCCGCGGACAGTGAAGCTTTCTTT. Translation gives CASSLAADSEAFF.

This clonotype was seen only a few times. The chain combines TRBV30 with TRBJ2-2; maybe TRBD2 (6 bases). This CDR3 region has 16 residues. Trimming cost V 0 bases and J 0 bases, with 11 bases left between them. Germline V lookup: CDR1 GTSNPN, CDR2 SVGIG (reference sequence). The CDR3 reads CAWSVRGGANTGELFF. DNA for the CDR3: TGTGCCTGGAGTGTACGGGGCGGGGCGAACACCGGGGAGCTGTTTTTT.

This clonotype was detected a few times. The chain carries TRBV27 and TRBJ2-7; no clear D gene. V gave up 4 bases and J gave up 3 bases, with 16 bases separating them. This CDR3 spans 15 amino acids. CDR1 is MNHEY and CDR2 is SMNVEV in the germline V gene (reference sequence). CDR3 in amino acids: CASSSVLGNLYEQYF. The CDR3 DNA reads as TGTGCCAGCAGTTCCGTCTTAGGAAACCTCTACGAGCAGTACTTC.

This clonotype was detected ten times or more. This sequence joins TRBV5-4 and TRBJ2-2; a weak D match, TRBD2 (5 bases). Germline V gene data show CDR1 as SGHNT and CDR2 as YYREEE (reference sequence). V was trimmed by 6 bases and J by 6 bases, leaving 18 bases between them. The CDR3 consists of 15 residues. The CDR3 DNA sequence: TGTGCCAGCACCCCGGACTTCGCCAGACCCGGGGAGCTGTTTTTT. It specifies CASTPDFARPGELFF.

V gene TRBV5-1 combines with J gene TRBJ1-1; D is possibly TRBD1 (6 bases). The CDR3 has 16 amino acids. V dropped 0 bases and J dropped 1 base, with 13 bases sitting between them. The germline V gene encodes CDR1 SGHRS and CDR2 YFSETQ. In DNA, the CDR3 is TGCGCCAGCAGCTTGGAAGGCAGGGGACGGAACACTGAAGCTTTCTTT. Its translation: CASSLEGRGRNTEAFF.

This clonotype was detected only a few times. The chain is built from TRBV28 and TRBJ1-1; D gene uncertain. The CDR3 contains 13 residues. Germline loops: CDR1 MDHEN, CDR2 SYDVKM. V lost 10 bases and J lost 0, with 12 bases in between. The CDR3 DNA is TGTGCCACCACATACCCTATGAACACTGAAGCTTTCTTT. Encoded protein: CATTYPMNTEAFF.

This clonotype has ten or more counts. V gene TRBV7-3 combines with J gene TRBJ2-3, with 12 bases identical to TRBD2. Germline V gene lookup returns CDR1 SGHTA and CDR2 FQGTGA. The CDR3 sequence is 16 residues long. V lost 3 bases, J lost 2 bases, and 3 bases stayed unmatched. In nucleotides, the CDR3 is TGTGCCAGCAGCTTGACTAGCGGGAGATTCACAGATACGCAGTATTTT. As protein: CASSLTSGRFTDTQYF.

This clonotype was observed at least ten times. This chain links TRBV5-1 with TRBJ2-3; D is unresolved. The CDR3 spans 16 residues. V lost 1 base to trimming and J lost 0 bases, with 12 bases between them. From germline, CDR1 is SGHRS and CDR2 YFSETQ. The CDR3 DNA is TGCGCCAGCAGCTTGTATTCTCCGGTGAGCACAGATACGCAGTATTTT. Translated: CASSLYSPVSTDTQYF.

This clonotype was seen many times. The V and J genes are TRBV19 and TRBJ2-7, with D possibly TRBD1 on 6 matching bases. Germline V gene sequence: CDR1 LNHDA, CDR2 SQIVND (reference sequence). This CDR3 spans 13 amino acids. V was shortened by 5 bases and J by 0 bases, with 8 bases between the two germline ends. The CDR3 region is CASSQGSSYEQYF. The CDR3 nucleotides read TGTGCCAGTAGTCAGGGGAGCTCCTACGAGCAGTACTTC.